The 10 T cell receptor beta chains below were found in one sample sequenced in a study of cytomegalovirus exposure and HLA in healthy donors. The primer mix had 60 Vbeta and 13 Jbeta primers. Assay: immunoSEQ multiplex PCR; the TCRdb copy retains only in-frame clones and omits some. The sample holds approximately 160,000 clones, over 70% seen once. The sequenced sample consisted of PBMCs. The receptors were sampled from a man aged 25 to 40 in good health and CMV-seropositive.

The V call is TRBV19, the J call TRBJ1-5; the D is unclear. This CDR3 contains 15 residues. V lost 7 bases and J lost 2, with 15 bases in between. Germline values: CDR1 LNHDA, CDR2 SQIVND (reference sequence). DNA for the CDR3: TGTGCCAGTACCCCAGCGGGGTTGGGCAATCAGCCCCAGCATTTT. This encodes CASTPAGLGNQPQHF.

The V and J genes are TRBV2 and TRBJ2-7, with 8 bases fitting TRBD1. This CDR3 spans 15 amino acids. Per germline, CDR1 SNHLY and CDR2 FYNNEI. With V trimmed by 7 bases and J by 1 base, 9 bases remained unmatched. CDR3 region: CASTEQQGASYEQYF. The DNA for the CDR3 is TGTGCCAGCACCGAACAGCAGGGGGCTTCCTACGAGCAGTACTTC. Variable domain in full (rest from reference TRBV2 and TRBJ2-7): EPEVTQTPSHQVTQMGQEVILRCVPISNHLYFYWYRQILGQKVEFLVSFYNNEISEKSEIFDDQFSVERPDGSNFTLKIRSTKLEDSAMYFCASTEQQGASYEQYFGPGTRLTVT.

The chain is built from TRBV7-2 and TRBJ1-5; no clear D. The germline V and J ends were trimmed by 5 bases and 1 base, with 15 bases remaining between them. There are 16 residues in the CDR3. Germline V gives CDR1 SGHTA, CDR2 FQGNSA. This chain's CDR3 is CASSPLLSRSNQPQHF. CDR3 bases: TGTGCCAGCAGCCCCCTGTTAAGTCGGAGCAATCAGCCCCAGCATTTT.

V and J are TRBV5-4 and TRBJ2-2; no reliable D call. Germline V gives CDR1 SGHNT, CDR2 YYREEE (reference sequence). CDR3 length equals 14 residues. V lost 3 bases to trimming and J lost 2 bases, with 8 bases between them. CDR3 nucleotides: TGTGCCAGCAGCTACCGACAAAACACCGGGGAGCTGTTTTTT. It codes for CASSYRQNTGELFF.

This clone has more than one count but fewer than ten. CDR3 nucleotide sequence: TGTGCCGCGGTCCTCTTCGGGCGGACAGGGAAGTCAGAAGCTTTCTTT. It specifies CAAVLFGRTGKSEAFF. This chain uses TRBV15 with TRBJ1-1; 8 bases fit TRBD1. V gave up 11 bases and J gave up 8 bases; unmatched junction bases: 22. Germline V lookup: CDR1 LNHNV, CDR2 YYDKDF (reference sequence). This CDR3 comprises 16 residues. The full variable domain, rest sourced from reference TRBV15 and TRBJ1-1, is DAMVIQNPRYQVTQFGKPVTLSCSQTLNHNVMYWYQQKSSQAPKLLFHYYDKDFNNEADTPDNFQSRRPNTSFCFLDIRSPGLGDTAMYLCAAVLFGRTGKSEAFFGQGTRLTVV.

This clone showed up just once. J is TRBJ1-2 and V is TRBV6-5, with D perhaps matching TRBD1 (6 bases). Trimming shortened V by 4 bases and J by 0 bases, and 12 bases separated the two germline ends. The germline CDR1 and CDR2 sequences are MNHEY and SVGAGI. The CDR3 contains 15 residues. The CDR3 DNA sequence: TGTGCCAGCAGTTTGGGGGGGGGCACTAACTATGGCTACACCTTC. Protein sequence: CASSLGGGTNYGYTF.

This clone was detected once. This chain uses TRBV14 with TRBJ2-7; 7 nucleotides line up with TRBD2. This CDR3 spans 17 amino acids. V lost 0 bases, J lost 2 bases, and 10 bases stayed unmatched. In germline, CDR1 is SGHDN, CDR2 FVKESK. This chain's CDR3 is CASSQDSLILAPYEQYF. The CDR3 coding sequence is TGTGCCAGCAGCCAAGATTCTTTGATACTAGCGCCCTACGAGCAGTACTTC.

This clone was detected only a few times. The V and J genes are TRBV27 and TRBJ2-7; 12 nucleotides align to TRBD1. CDR3 length: 17 residues. Germline V gene sequence: CDR1 MNHEY, CDR2 SMNVEV (reference sequence). Germline trimming cut 0 bases from V and 5 bases from J; bases unmatched to any gene: 8. The CDR3 DNA is TGTGCCAGCAGTTTATCCGGGACAGGGGGCGTTTTTAACGAGCAGTACTTC. Protein product: CASSLSGTGGVFNEQYF.

Written as DNA, the CDR3 is TGCGCCAGCAGCCAAGCTTTCAGGGGCCTCGAGCAGTACTTC. It encodes CASSQAFRGLEQYF. The chain has TRBV4-1 and TRBJ2-7, with D tentatively TRBD1 (6 bases). V dropped 1 base and J dropped 6 bases, with 13 bases sitting between them. Germline values: CDR1 MGHRA, CDR2 YSYEKL. This CDR3 is built from 14 residues.

The chain carries TRBV23-1 and TRBJ2-1; a possible D gene is TRBD2 (5 bases). TRBV23-1 is an ORF, and what it does is uncertain. This CDR3 has 14 residues. Deletions cut 3 bases from V and 13 bases from J, with 19 bases between. CDR3 coding DNA: TGCGCCAGCAGTCAGCCCTTAGCGCGGGCGTCACAGTTCTTC. This encodes CASSQPLARASQFF.